Each of the 2 T cell receptor beta chains below was sequenced from the same sample in a study of blood T cell repertoires in COVID-19. The protocol was immunoSEQ multiplex PCR, while the TCRdb copy is restricted to in-frame clones and leaves out a portion. The table lists about 280,000 clones, 80% to 90% of them singletons. The sample taken for sequencing was peripheral blood. The receptors shown here come from a woman aged 70 to 79 with acute or convalescent COVID-19.

The gene calls are TRBV29-1 and TRBJ1-4; maybe TRBD1 (6 bases). The germline V gene encodes CDR1 SQVTM and CDR2 ANQGSEA. The CDR3 has 13 residues. V lost 6 bases and J 3 bases, leaving 11 bases between the germline ends. Here the CDR3 reads CSVQGRANEKLFF. The CDR3 region has the DNA TGCAGCGTCCAGGGGAGGGCTAATGAAAAACTGTTTTTT.

The chain carries TRBV7-2 and TRBJ2-1, with 9 bases fitting TRBD2. The V gene's germline CDR1 is SGHTA and CDR2 FQGNSA. The V and J ends lost 1 base and 3 bases, in that order; junction bases with no gene match: 7. The CDR3 covers 17 residues. The CDR3 region is CASSLVSSGVRYNEQFF. DNA for the CDR3: TGTGCCAGCAGCTTAGTATCTAGCGGGGTTCGCTACAATGAGCAGTTCTTC.